Below, one T cell receptor beta chain is given with its context. What it binds is not known. The data were taken from a study of T cell responses to AZD1222 COVID-19 vaccine. Germline CDR1 and CDR2: SGHAT and FQDESV (reference sequence). The CDR3 spans 13 residues. The V end was cut by 3 bases, the J end by 6 bases, with 9 bases between. Produced via immunoSEQ multiplex PCR; TCRdb's table is partial and in-frame only. The sample comprises about 88,000 clones, about 90% of which are singletons, and less than 5.5% rests with the top ten. Findings and limits, study-wide: The breadth and depth of Spike-specific TCRs increased once two AZD1222 doses had been given.

Material: peripheral blood, obtained on day 0 of MenACWY control vaccination. This receptor was identified in an adult in good health. V usage is TRBV11-1 and J usage is TRBJ2-1, with D tentatively TRBD1 (5 bases). The CDR3 DNA is TGTGCCAGCAGCTTCGTACAGGTCAATGAGCAGTTCTTC. Translation: CASSFVQVNEQFF.